This T cell receptor (beta chain) was captured in a study of cytomegalovirus exposure and HLA in healthy donors. Study background: About 80 million unique TCRs, all from HLA-typed donors, were included in an early release of the data. Broader study findings: Excluded were some V segments that proved indistinguishable, including TRBV6-2 and TRBV6-3.

Both 60 Vbeta primers and 13 Jbeta primers went into the PCR. This table comes from immunoSEQ multiplex PCR, and its TCRdb copy is limited to in-frame clones, with some not included. The sample consists of 150,000 to 200,000 clones, 60% to 85% of them appearing once. Trimming removed 6 bases from V and 5 bases from J; junction bases left unmatched: 8. The CDR3 runs 14 residues. Germline V gene sequence: CDR1 MDHEN, CDR2 SYDVKM. A remark on this clone: Its specificity is unknown. This same CDR3 is encoded by further DNA sequences in the sample.

The receptor comes from a man aged 50 to 59 in good health and CMV-seropositive. The J gene is TRBJ1-1, the V gene TRBV28; TRBD1 matches at 8 bases. The specimen was PBMCs. CDR3 bases: TGTGCCAGCAGCCCAACAGGGGGTGGAACTGAAGCTTTCTTT. This encodes CASSPTGGGTEAFF.